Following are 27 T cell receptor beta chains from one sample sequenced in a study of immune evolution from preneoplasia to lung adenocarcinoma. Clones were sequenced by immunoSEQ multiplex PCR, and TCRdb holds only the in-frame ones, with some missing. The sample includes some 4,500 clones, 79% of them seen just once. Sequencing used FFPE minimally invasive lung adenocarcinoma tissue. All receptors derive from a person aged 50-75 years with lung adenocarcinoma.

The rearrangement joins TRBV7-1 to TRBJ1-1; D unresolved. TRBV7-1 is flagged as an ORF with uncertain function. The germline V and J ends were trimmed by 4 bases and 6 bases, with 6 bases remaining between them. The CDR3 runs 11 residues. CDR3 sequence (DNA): TGTGCCAGCAGCTATGGGGCTGAAGCTTTCTTT. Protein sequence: CASSYGAEAFF.

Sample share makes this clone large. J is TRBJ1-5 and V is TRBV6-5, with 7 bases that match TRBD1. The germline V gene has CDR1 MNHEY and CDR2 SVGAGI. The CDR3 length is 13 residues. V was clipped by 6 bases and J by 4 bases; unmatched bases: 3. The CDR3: CASSWDRNQPQHF. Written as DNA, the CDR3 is TGTGCCAGCAGCTGGGACAGAAATCAGCCCCAGCATTTT.

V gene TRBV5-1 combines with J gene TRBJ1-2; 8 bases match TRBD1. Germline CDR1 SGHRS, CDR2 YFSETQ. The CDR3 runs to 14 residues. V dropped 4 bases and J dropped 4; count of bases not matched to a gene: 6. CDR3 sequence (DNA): TGCGCCAGCAGCATCGGACAGGGCTCCTATGGCTACACCTTC. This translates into CASSIGQGSYGYTF.

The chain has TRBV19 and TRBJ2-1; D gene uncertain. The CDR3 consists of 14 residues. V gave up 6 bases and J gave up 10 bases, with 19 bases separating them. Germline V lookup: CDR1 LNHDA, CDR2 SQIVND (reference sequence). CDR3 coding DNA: TGTGCCAGTAGCCTACTGAACTACAATGCGGAGCAGTTCTTC. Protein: CASSLLNYNAEQFF.

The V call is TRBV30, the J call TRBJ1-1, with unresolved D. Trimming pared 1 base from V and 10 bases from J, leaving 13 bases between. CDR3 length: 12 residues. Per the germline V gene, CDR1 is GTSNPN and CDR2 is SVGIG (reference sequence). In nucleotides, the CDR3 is TGTGCCTGGAGTGGGCCCCCCCCAGGAGCTTTCTTT. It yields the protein CAWSGPPPGAFF. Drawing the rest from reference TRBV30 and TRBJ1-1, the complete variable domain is SQTIHQWPATLVQPVGSPLSLECTVEGTSNPNLYWYRQAAGRGLQLLFYSVGIGQISSEVPQNLSASRPQDRQFILSSKKLLLSDSGFYLCAWSGPPPGAFFGQGTRLTVV.

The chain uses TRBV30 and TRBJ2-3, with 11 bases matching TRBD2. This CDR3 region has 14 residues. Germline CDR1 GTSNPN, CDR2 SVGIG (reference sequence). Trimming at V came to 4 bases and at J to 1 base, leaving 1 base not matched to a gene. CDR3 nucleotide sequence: TGTGCCTGGAATAGCGGGGGGGGCACAGATACGCAGTATTTT. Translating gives CAWNSGGGTDTQYF.

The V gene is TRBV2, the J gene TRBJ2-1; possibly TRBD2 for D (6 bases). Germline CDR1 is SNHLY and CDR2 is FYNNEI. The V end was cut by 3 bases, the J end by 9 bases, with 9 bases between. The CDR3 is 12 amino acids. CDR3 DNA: TGTGCCAGCAGTGACGAGGGACTTGAGCAGTTCTTC. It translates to CASSDEGLEQFF.

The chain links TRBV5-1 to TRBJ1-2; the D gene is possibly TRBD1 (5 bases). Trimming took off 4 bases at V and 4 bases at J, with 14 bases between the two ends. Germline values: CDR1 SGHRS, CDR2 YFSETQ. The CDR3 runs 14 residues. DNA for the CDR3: TGCGCCAGCAGCCCGGCCGGGACGGGCTATGGCTACACCTTC. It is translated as CASSPAGTGYGYTF.

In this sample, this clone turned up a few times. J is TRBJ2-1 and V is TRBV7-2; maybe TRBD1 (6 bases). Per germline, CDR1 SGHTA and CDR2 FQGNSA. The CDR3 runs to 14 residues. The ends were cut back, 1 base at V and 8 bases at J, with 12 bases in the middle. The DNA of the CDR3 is TGTGCCAGCAGCTTAGGTGGGGGCCGGGATGAGCAGTTCTTC. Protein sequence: CASSLGGGRDEQFF.

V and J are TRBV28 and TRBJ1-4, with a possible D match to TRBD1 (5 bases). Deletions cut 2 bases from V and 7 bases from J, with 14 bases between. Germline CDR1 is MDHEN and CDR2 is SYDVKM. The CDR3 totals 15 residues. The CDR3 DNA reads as TGTGCCAGCAGTTTACCAGGGAGGGCCGGTGAAAAACTGTTTTTT. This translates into CASSLPGRAGEKLFF.

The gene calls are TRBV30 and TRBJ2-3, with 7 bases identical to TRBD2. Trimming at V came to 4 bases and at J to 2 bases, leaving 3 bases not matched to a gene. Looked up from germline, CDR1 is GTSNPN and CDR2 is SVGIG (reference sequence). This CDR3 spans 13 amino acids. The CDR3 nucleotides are TGTGCCTGGACTAGCGGCGTCACAGATACGCAGTATTTT. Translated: CAWTSGVTDTQYF.

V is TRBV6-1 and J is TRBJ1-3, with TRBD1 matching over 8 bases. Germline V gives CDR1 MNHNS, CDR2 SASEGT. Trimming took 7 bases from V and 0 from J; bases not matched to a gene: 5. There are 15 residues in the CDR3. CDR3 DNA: TGTGCCAGCACTCCACAGGGGGGCTCTGGAAACACCATATATTTT. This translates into CASTPQGGSGNTIYF.

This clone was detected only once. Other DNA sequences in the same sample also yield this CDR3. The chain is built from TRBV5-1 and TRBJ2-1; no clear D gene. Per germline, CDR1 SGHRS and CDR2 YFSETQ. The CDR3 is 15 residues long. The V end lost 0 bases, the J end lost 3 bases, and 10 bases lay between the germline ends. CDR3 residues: CASSLEGAGYNEQFF. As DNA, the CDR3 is TGCGCCAGCAGCTTGGAAGGTGCAGGCTACAATGAGCAGTTCTTC.

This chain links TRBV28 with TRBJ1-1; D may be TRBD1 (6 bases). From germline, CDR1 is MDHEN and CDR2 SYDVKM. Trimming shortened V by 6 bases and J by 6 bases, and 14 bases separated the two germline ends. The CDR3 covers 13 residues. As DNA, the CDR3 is TGTGCCAGCAGCCCCGTCGGGGGCGCTGAAGCTTTCTTT. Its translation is CASSPVGGAEAFF.

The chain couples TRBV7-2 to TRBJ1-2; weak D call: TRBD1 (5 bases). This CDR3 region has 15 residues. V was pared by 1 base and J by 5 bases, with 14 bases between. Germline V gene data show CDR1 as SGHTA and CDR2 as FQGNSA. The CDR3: CASSLGGAAGYGYTF. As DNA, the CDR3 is TGTGCCAGCAGCTTAGGGGGTGCTGCAGGGTATGGCTACACCTTC.

The CDR3 region is CASSVGVDHSYNEQFF. CDR3 sequence (DNA): TGTGCCAGCAGCGTAGGGGTGGACCACTCCTACAATGAGCAGTTCTTC. J is TRBJ2-1 and V is TRBV9; D gene uncertain. Trimming left V 0 bases short and J 0 bases short, with 10 bases between. CDR1 and CDR2 from the germline V gene are SGDLS and YYNGEE. The CDR3 has 16 amino acids. The variable domain in full, with the rest retrieved from reference TRBV9 and TRBJ2-1, is DSGVTQTPKHLITATGQRVTLRCSPRSGDLSVYWYQQSLDQGLQFLIQYYNGEERAKGNILERFSAQQFPDLHSELNLSSLELGDSALYFCASSVGVDHSYNEQFFGPGTRLTVL.

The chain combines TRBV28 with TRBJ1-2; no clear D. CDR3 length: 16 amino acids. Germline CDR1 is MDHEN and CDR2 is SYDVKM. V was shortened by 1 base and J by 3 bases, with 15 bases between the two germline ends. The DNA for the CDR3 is TGTGCCAGCAGTTTATCTCCGGGGTCCGTTGACTATGGCTACACCTTC. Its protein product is CASSLSPGSVDYGYTF.

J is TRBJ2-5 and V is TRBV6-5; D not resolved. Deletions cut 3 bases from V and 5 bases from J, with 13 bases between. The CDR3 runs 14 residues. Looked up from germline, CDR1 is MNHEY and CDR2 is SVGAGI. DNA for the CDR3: TGTGCCAGCAGTTATGGGCGCCCTCAGGAGACCCAGTACTTC. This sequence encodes CASSYGRPQETQYF.

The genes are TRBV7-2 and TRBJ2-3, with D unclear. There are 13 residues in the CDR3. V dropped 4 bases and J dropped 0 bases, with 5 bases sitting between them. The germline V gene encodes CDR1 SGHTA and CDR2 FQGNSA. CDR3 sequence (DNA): TGTGCCAGCAGCTCCCCTAGCACAGATACGCAGTATTTT. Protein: CASSSPSTDTQYF.

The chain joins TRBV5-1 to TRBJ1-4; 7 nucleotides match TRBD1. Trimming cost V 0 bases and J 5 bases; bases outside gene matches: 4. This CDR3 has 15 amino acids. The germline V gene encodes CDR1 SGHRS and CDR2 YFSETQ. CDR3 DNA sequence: TGCGCCAGCAGCTTGGGTGGGACAGAGAATGAAAAACTGTTTTTT. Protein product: CASSLGGTENEKLFF. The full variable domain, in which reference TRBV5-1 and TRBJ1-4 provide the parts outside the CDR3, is KAGVTQTPRYLIKTRGQQVTLSCSPISGHRSVSWYQQTPGQGLQFLFEYFSETQRNKGNFPGRFSGRQFSNSRSEMNVSTLELGDSALYLCASSLGGTENEKLFFGSGTQLSVL.

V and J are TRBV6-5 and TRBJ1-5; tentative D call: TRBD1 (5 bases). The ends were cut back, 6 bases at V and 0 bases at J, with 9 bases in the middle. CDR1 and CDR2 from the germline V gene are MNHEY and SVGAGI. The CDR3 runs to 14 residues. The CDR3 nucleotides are TGTGCCAGCAGAGGGGCGTATAGCAATCAGCCCCAGCATTTT. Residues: CASRGAYSNQPQHF.

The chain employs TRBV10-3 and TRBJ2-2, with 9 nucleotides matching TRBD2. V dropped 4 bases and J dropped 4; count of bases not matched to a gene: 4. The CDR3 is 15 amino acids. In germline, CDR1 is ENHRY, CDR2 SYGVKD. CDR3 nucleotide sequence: TGTGCCATCAGTGGACTAGCGGAGGGCACCGGGGAGCTGTTTTTT. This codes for CAISGLAEGTGELFF.

Here the CDR3 reads CAWSVDGIKVGKLFF. Here the CDR3 DNA reads TGTGCCTGGAGTGTAGATGGGATCAAGGTTGGGAAACTGTTTTTT. V usage is TRBV30 and J usage is TRBJ1-4, with D unresolved. The CDR3 length is 15 residues. V was clipped by 0 bases and J by 11 bases, with 19 bases between them. Looked up from germline, CDR1 is GTSNPN and CDR2 is SVGIG (reference sequence).

The CDR3 DNA reads TGTGCCAGCTCCTCTTCCCACGAGCAGTACTTC. Translated: CASSSSHEQYF. The chain combines TRBV18 with TRBJ2-7, with no clear D. V lost 6 bases and J lost 5, with 8 bases in between. Germline CDR1 KGHSH, CDR2 LQKENI. CDR3 size: 11 residues.

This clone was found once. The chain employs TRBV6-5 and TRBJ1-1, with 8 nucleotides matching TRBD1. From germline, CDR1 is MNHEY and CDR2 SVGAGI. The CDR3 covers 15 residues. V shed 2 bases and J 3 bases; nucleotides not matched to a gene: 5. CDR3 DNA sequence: TGTGCCAGCAGTTACACGACAGGGGAGGACACTGAAGCTTTCTTT. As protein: CASSYTTGEDTEAFF.

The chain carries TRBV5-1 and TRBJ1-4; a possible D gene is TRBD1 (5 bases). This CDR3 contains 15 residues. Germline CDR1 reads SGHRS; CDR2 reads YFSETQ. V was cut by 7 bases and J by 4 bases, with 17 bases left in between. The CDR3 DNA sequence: TGCGCCAGCCGCGCCGACCGGGGCAGTAATGAAAAACTGTTTTTT. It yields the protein CASRADRGSNEKLFF.

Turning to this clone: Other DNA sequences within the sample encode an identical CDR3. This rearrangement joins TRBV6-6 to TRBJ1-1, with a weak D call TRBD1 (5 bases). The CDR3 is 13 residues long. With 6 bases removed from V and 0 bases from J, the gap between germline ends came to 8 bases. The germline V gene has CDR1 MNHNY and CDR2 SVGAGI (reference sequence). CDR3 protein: CASRRGLNTEAFF. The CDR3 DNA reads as TGTGCCAGCAGAAGGGGACTGAACACTGAAGCTTTCTTT.